Presented here are 22 T cell receptor beta chains from one specimen sequenced in a study of shared clonotypes between healthy human individuals. The method was immunoSEQ multiplex PCR; TCRdb's version includes in-frame clones alone and lacks a portion of them. The repertoire consists of about 460,000 clones, with roughly 80% occurring once and the leading ten covering about 12%. Sequencing used PBMCs. Source of these receptors: a woman aged 40 to 55 in good health. Some clones in this sample may be carry-over from other donors' samples.

The V call is TRBV27, the J call TRBJ2-3; D unresolved. The CDR3 spans 16 residues. V gave up 1 base and J gave up 0 bases, with 11 bases separating them. From germline, CDR1 is MNHEY and CDR2 SMNVEV (reference sequence). The CDR3 nucleotides are TGTGCCAGCAGTTTATACCTCGGGTCCAGCACAGATACGCAGTATTTT. Protein: CASSLYLGSSTDTQYF.

The chain carries TRBV15 and TRBJ1-1; possibly TRBD1 for D (5 bases). V was shortened by 3 bases and J by 5 bases, with 10 bases between the two germline ends. CDR1 and CDR2 (germline): LNHNV, YYDKDF (reference sequence). This CDR3 has 13 residues. Here the CDR3 reads CATSRRGVTEAFF. The CDR3 DNA reads as TGTGCCACCAGCAGGAGAGGGGTTACTGAAGCTTTCTTT.

The chain uses TRBV2 and TRBJ2-2; 9 bases fit TRBD2. CDR3 length equals 14 residues. V was clipped by 6 bases and J by 6 bases; unmatched bases: 5. From germline, CDR1 is SNHLY and CDR2 FYNNEI. The CDR3 reads CASRGTSSAGELFF. For the CDR3, the DNA is TGTGCCAGCAGGGGGACTAGCTCAGCCGGGGAGCTGTTTTTT.

The V and J genes are TRBV4-1 and TRBJ2-3; TRBD2 matches 9 bases. The CDR3 is made up of 19 amino acids. Germline V lookup: CDR1 MGHRA, CDR2 YSYEKL. V trimming: 5 bases; J trimming: 4 bases; junction bases outside the gene matches: 19. The CDR3: CASSLTAAGGGSPADTQYF. The CDR3 coding sequence is TGCGCCAGCAGCTTGACGGCAGCGGGAGGTGGATCTCCCGCAGATACGCAGTATTTT.

DNA of the CDR3: TGTGCCACCAGCAGAGGATGGGGGGACTCCTACGAGCAGTACTTC. Its protein is CATSRGWGDSYEQYF. This rearrangement joins TRBV15 to TRBJ2-7; TRBD2 might be the D (6 bases). The germline V gene encodes CDR1 LNHNV and CDR2 YYDKDF (reference sequence). V lost 1 base and J 0 bases, leaving 10 bases between the germline ends. The CDR3 runs 15 residues.

The chain couples TRBV10-3 to TRBJ2-7; D is perhaps TRBD1 (6 bases). CDR1 is ENHRY and CDR2 is SYGVKD in the germline V gene. This CDR3 spans 14 amino acids. Between the trimmed V and J ends, which lost 6 bases and 0 bases, there was a span of 12 bases. CDR3 sequence: CAIRRGSSSYEQYF. Written as DNA, the CDR3 is TGTGCCATCAGGAGGGGGAGTAGCTCCTACGAGCAGTACTTC.

This clone was observed a handful of times. This rearrangement joins TRBV10-3 to TRBJ2-2; TRBD1 aligns across 8 bases. This CDR3 comprises 15 residues. Per germline, CDR1 ENHRY and CDR2 SYGVKD. Trimming at V came to 0 bases and at J to 6 bases, leaving 3 bases not matched to a gene. As DNA, the CDR3 is TGTGCCATCAGTGAGTCTTCAGGGGGCTCCGGGGAGCTGTTTTTT. Amino acids: CAISESSGGSGELFF.

The V and J genes are TRBV5-4 and TRBJ2-5, with 9 bases matching TRBD2. This CDR3 is 15 amino acids long. CDR1 and CDR2 from the germline V gene are SGHNT and YYREEE (reference sequence). Trimming cost V 4 bases and J 2 bases; bases outside gene matches: 6. CDR3: CASSLRLAEQETQYF. The DNA for the CDR3 is TGTGCCAGCAGCCTCCGACTAGCGGAACAAGAGACCCAGTACTTC.

V and J are TRBV4-2 and TRBJ1-3; no clear D. CDR3 size: 14 residues. Germline CDR1 is LGHNA and CDR2 is YNFKEQ. Trimming pared 4 bases from V and 0 bases from J, leaving 7 bases between. The CDR3: CASSLQFSGNTIYF. Written as DNA, the CDR3 is TGTGCCAGCAGCCTACAGTTCTCTGGAAACACCATATATTTT.

Remarks on this clone: This likely came from a read error, as a far larger clone is one base away. The chain has TRBV30 and TRBJ1-1; D gene uncertain. The V end lost 7 bases, the J end lost 1 base, and 13 bases lay between the germline ends. CDR1 is GTSNPN and CDR2 is SVGIG in the germline V gene (reference sequence). The CDR3 sequence is 13 residues long. CDR3 amino acids: CASRRPQNTEAFF. DNA of the CDR3: TGTGCCTCAAGACGCCCCCAGAACACTGAAGCTTTCTTT.

The chain links TRBV18 to TRBJ2-1; D possibly matches TRBD1 or TRBD2 (5 bases each). Germline CDR1 reads KGHSH; CDR2 reads LQKENI. Trimming removed 6 bases at V and 5 bases at J, with 11 bases between. The CDR3 contains 13 residues. Here the CDR3 reads CASSRDAHNEQFF. The CDR3 bases are TGTGCCAGCTCCCGGGACGCCCACAATGAGCAGTTCTTC.

The chain uses TRBV9 and TRBJ1-1; D perhaps matches TRBD1 (5 bases). The ends were cut back, 0 bases at V and 3 bases at J, with 12 bases in the middle. The germline CDR1 and CDR2 sequences are SGDLS and YYNGEE. The CDR3 extends over 15 amino acids. The CDR3 loop is CASSVEGIADTEAFF. DNA for the CDR3: TGTGCCAGCAGCGTAGAGGGGATCGCGGACACTGAAGCTTTCTTT.

This chain connects TRBV27 to TRBJ2-1; 11 bases are a match to TRBD2. The CDR3 is made up of 14 amino acids. Germline lookup yields CDR1 MNHEY and CDR2 SMNVEV (reference sequence). V trimming: 6 bases; J trimming: 8 bases; junction bases outside the gene matches: 6. This CDR3 reads CASRGLAGGYEQFF. The CDR3 nucleotides read TGTGCCAGCAGAGGTCTAGCGGGAGGTTATGAGCAGTTCTTC.

This clone has just a few counts. The V gene is TRBV27, the J gene TRBJ2-7, with D hard to call. This CDR3 has 14 amino acids. The V gene lost 7 bases and the J gene lost 3 bases, with 16 bases spanning the gap. Germline CDR1 is MNHEY and CDR2 is SMNVEV (reference sequence). The CDR3 protein is CASTLSSGFYEQYF. In nucleotides, the CDR3 is TGTGCCAGCACCTTATCATCCGGGTTCTACGAGCAGTACTTC.

The V call is TRBV5-8, the J call TRBJ2-7; 9 nucleotides align to TRBD2. The junction had 14 bases not matched to a gene; V was cut back by 3 bases and J by 4 bases. The germline gives CDR1 SGHTS, CDR2 YDEGEE. The CDR3 is made up of 17 amino acids. CDR3 protein: CASSSFSSGRKGYEQYF. The CDR3 bases are TGTGCCAGCAGCTCCTTTAGTAGCGGGAGAAAGGGATACGAGCAGTACTTC.

V gene TRBV4-1 combines with J gene TRBJ1-2; no reliable D call. CDR3 size: 14 residues. Between the trimmed V and J ends, which lost 4 bases and 4 bases, there was a span of 13 bases. CDR1 and CDR2 from the germline V gene are MGHRA and YSYEKL. CDR3 DNA sequence: TGCGCCAGCAGCCCCCGGATGGAAGTCTATGGCTACACCTTC. This translates into CASSPRMEVYGYTF.

The gene calls are TRBV5-4 and TRBJ2-1; 10 nucleotides align to TRBD2. Germline-derived CDR1 and CDR2 are SGHNT and YYREEE (reference sequence). Losses at the gene ends were 4 bases for V and 6 bases for J; bases not matched to a gene: 7. The CDR3 extends over 15 amino acids. Here the CDR3 reads CASSLAGTSVNEQFF. In DNA form, the CDR3 reads TGTGCCAGCAGCCTGGCCGGGACTAGCGTCAATGAGCAGTTCTTC.

This clone was seen only once. The V gene is TRBV7-9, the J gene TRBJ2-7; no clear D gene. CDR3 length equals 12 residues. The V gene lost 0 bases and the J gene lost 4 bases, with 4 bases spanning the gap. The germline CDR1 and CDR2 sequences are SEHNR and FQNEAQ (reference sequence). Here the CDR3 reads CASSLAPYEQYF. DNA of the CDR3: TGTGCCAGCAGCTTAGCCCCATACGAGCAGTACTTC.

The chain employs TRBV5-4 and TRBJ2-7, with D uncertain. In germline, CDR1 is SGHNT, CDR2 YYREEE (reference sequence). Trimming shortened V by 4 bases and J by 7 bases, and 15 bases separated the two germline ends. The CDR3 is made up of 13 amino acids. The CDR3 DNA follows: TGTGCCAGCAGCCGGCCCCCCCTTTTGGAGCAGTACTTC. Translated: CASSRPPLLEQYF.

J is TRBJ1-1 and V is TRBV18; D remains unclear. CDR3 length equals 13 residues. Trimming pared 3 bases from V and 4 bases from J, leaving 9 bases between. CDR1 is KGHSH and CDR2 is LQKENI in the germline V gene. CDR3 DNA sequence: TGTGCCAGCTCACCCGAGGGCTTCACTGAAGCTTTCTTT. Translating gives CASSPEGFTEAFF.

The gene calls are TRBV23-1 and TRBJ2-7; 9 positions match TRBD1. TRBV23-1 is marked as an open reading frame, function uncertain. The CDR3 covers 13 residues. The V segment lost 9 bases and the J segment 3 bases; nucleotides outside the gene matches: 6. CDR3 nucleotides: TGCGCCAGACAGGGGGCGCTACGCTACGAGCAGTACTTC. Protein product: CARQGALRYEQYF.

On this clone itself: A far larger clone is a single base away, which makes a read error likely. This chain joins TRBV27 and TRBJ1-1; TRBD1 agrees at 7 bases. The CDR3 runs 14 residues. CDR1 is MNHEY and CDR2 is SMNVEV in the germline V gene (reference sequence). The CDR3 protein is CASRPQGGGTEASF. The CDR3 nucleotides are TGTGCCAGCAGACCCCAGGGGGGAGGCACTGAAGCTTCCTTT.